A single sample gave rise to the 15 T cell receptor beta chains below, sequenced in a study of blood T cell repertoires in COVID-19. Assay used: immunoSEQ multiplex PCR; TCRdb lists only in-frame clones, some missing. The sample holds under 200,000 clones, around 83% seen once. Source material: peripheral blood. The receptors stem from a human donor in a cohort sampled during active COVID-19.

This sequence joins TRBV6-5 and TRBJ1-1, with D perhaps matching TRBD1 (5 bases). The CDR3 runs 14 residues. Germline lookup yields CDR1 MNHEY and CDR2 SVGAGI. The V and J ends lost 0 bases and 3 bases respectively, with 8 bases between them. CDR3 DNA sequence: TGTGCCAGCAGTTACTCCCGGGGGGACACTGAAGCTTTCTTT. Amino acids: CASSYSRGDTEAFF.

Written as DNA, the CDR3 is TGTGCCAGCAGCTTATCCCCCAGGGGCGGCTACGAGCAGTACTTC. Encoded protein: CASSLSPRGGYEQYF. This chain uses TRBV7-8 with TRBJ2-7; TRBD1 is a possible D gene (6 bases). V lost 2 bases, J lost 3 bases, and 14 bases lay in between. The CDR3 consists of 15 residues. Germline V gene data show CDR1 as SGHVS and CDR2 as FQNEAQ.

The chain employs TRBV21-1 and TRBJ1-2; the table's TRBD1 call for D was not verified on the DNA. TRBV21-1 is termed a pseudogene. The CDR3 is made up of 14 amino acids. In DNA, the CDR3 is TGTGCCAGCAGCCCCAGGGGCAGGGGGGATGGCTACACCTTC. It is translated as CASSPRGRGDGYTF.

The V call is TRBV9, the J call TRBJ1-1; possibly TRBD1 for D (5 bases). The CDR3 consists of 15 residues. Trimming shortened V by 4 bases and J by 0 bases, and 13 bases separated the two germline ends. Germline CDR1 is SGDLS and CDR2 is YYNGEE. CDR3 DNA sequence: TGTGCCAGCAGCCCAGAGACAGCTATGAACACTGAAGCTTTCTTT. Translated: CASSPETAMNTEAFF.

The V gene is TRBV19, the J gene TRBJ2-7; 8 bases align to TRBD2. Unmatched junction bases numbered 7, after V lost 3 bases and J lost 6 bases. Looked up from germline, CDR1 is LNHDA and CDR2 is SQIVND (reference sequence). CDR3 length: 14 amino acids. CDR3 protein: CASSILREGGEQYF. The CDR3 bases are TGTGCCAGTAGTATCCTCCGGGAGGGCGGCGAGCAGTACTTC.

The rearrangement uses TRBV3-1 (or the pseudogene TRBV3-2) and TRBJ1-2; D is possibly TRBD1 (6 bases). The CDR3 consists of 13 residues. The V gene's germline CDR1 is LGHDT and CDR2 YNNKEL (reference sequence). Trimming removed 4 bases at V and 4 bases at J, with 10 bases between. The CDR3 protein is CASSPTDSYGYTF. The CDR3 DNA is TGTGCCAGCAGCCCCACGGACAGCTATGGCTACACCTTC.

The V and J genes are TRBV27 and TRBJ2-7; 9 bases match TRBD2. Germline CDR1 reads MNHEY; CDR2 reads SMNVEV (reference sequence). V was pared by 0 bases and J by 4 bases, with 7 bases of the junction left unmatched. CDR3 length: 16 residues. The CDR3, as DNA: TGTGCCAGCAGTTTATCCCGGCTAGCGGGGTTATACGAGCAGTACTTC. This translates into CASSLSRLAGLYEQYF.

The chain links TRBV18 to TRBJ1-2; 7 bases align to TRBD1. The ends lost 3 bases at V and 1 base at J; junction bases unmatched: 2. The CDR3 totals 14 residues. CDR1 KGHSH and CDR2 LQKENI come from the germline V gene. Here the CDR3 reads CASSPRDSNYGYTF. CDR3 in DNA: TGTGCCAGCTCACCTCGGGACAGTAACTATGGCTACACCTTC. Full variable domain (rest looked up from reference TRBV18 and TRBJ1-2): NAGVMQNPRHLVRRRGQEARLRCSPMKGHSHVYWYRQLPEEGLKFMVYLQKENIIDESGMPKERFSAEFPKEGPSILRIQQVVRGDSAAYFCASSPRDSNYGYTFGSGTRLTVV.

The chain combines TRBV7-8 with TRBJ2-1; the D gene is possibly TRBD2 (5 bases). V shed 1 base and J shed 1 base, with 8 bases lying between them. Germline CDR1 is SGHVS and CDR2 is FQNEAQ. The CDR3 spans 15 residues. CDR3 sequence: CASSLGRTSYNEQFF. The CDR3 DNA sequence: TGTGCCAGCAGCTTAGGTAGGACTTCCTACAATGAGCAGTTCTTC.

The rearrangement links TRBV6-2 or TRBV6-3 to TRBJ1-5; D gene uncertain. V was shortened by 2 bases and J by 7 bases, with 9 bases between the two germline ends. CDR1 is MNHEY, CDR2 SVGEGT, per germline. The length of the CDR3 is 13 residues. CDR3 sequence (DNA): TGTGCCAGCAGTTACGGTGGGCCCCAGCCCCAGCATTTT. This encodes CASSYGGPQPQHF.

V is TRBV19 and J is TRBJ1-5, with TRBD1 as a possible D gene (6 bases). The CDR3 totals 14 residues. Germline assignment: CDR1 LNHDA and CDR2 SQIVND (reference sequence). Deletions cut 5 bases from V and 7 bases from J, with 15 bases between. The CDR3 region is CASSFGGARQPQHF. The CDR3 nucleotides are TGTGCCAGTAGTTTCGGGGGGGCCAGGCAGCCCCAGCATTTT.

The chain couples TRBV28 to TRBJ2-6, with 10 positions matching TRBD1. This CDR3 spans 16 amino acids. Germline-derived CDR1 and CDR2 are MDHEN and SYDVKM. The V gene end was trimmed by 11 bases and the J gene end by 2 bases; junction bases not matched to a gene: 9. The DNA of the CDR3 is TGTGCCGGGGCGACAGGGGGCGGGACTGGGGCCAACGTCCTGACTTTC. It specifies CAGATGGGTGANVLTF. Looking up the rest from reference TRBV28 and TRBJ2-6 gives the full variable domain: DVKVTQSSRYLVKRTGEKVFLECVQDMDHENMFWYRQDPGLGLRLIYFSYDVKMKEKGDIPEGYSVSREKKERFSLILESASTNQTSMYLCAGATGGGTGANVLTFGAGSRLTVL.

The CDR3 here is CASSWDTNSGNTIYF. CDR3 nucleotide sequence: TGTGCCAGCAGCTGGGACACAAACTCTGGAAACACCATATATTTT. The chain links TRBV9 to TRBJ1-3, with D maybe TRBD1 (6 bases). Germline CDR1 is SGDLS and CDR2 is YYNGEE. The V end was cut by 4 bases, the J end by 0 bases, with 11 bases between. This CDR3 contains 15 residues.

In DNA form, the CDR3 reads TGTGCCAGCAGCTTAGAGGCGGGGCCAGGTGAGCAGTTCTTC. It codes for CASSLEAGPGEQFF. The chain recombines TRBV7-2 with TRBJ2-1, with TRBD2 as a possible D gene (6 bases). V lost 1 base to trimming and J lost 9 bases, with 13 bases between them. Per germline, CDR1 SGHTA and CDR2 FQGNSA. The CDR3 consists of 14 residues.

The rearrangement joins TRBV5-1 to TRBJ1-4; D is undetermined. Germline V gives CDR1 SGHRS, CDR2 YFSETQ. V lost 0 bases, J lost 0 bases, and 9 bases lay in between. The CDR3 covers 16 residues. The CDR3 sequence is CASSLGQAATNEKLFF. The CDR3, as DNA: TGCGCCAGCAGCTTGGGGCAGGCTGCAACTAATGAAAAACTGTTTTTT.